Below, 22 T cell receptor beta chains from the same sample are listed, as sequenced in a study of cytomegalovirus exposure and HLA in healthy donors. A multiplex PCR was run with 60 Vbeta primers and 13 Jbeta primers. Sequencing was performed with immunoSEQ multiplex PCR; in TCRdb, only in-frame clones are kept and a portion is missing. Its table lists about 130,000 clones. What was sequenced was PBMCs. The receptors were sampled from a woman aged 40 to 50 in good health and CMV-seronegative.

CDR3 sequence: CASSRGEKLFF. CDR3 DNA sequence: TGCGCCAGCAGCCGCGGGGAAAAACTGTTTTTT. The V gene is TRBV4-1, the J gene TRBJ1-4; D not certain. The CDR3 totals 11 residues. In germline, CDR1 is MGHRA, CDR2 YSYEKL. The germline V and J ends were trimmed by 4 bases and 8 bases, with 5 bases remaining between them.

The V and J genes are TRBV11-2 and TRBJ1-3, with no clear D. This CDR3 has 16 amino acids. V was trimmed by 4 bases and J by 0 bases, leaving 13 bases between them. Germline CDR1 SGHAT, CDR2 FQNNGV. CDR3 bases: TGTGCCAGCAGCTATCAGACGGCTAGCTCTGGAAACACCATATATTTT. Translated: CASSYQTASSGNTIYF.

The rearrangement joins TRBV2 to TRBJ2-5; 9 bases align to TRBD1. The germline V gene has CDR1 SNHLY and CDR2 FYNNEI. The CDR3 runs 14 residues. V shed 7 bases, J shed 5 bases, and the junction held 8 bases outside the gene matches. The CDR3 is CASNGQGQWETQYF. CDR3 in DNA: TGTGCCAGCAACGGACAGGGGCAATGGGAGACCCAGTACTTC.

J is TRBJ1-1 and V is TRBV4-2, with D unclear. The ends were cut back, 0 bases at V and 0 bases at J, with 14 bases in the middle. The CDR3 is 17 amino acids. The V gene's germline CDR1 is LGHNA and CDR2 YNFKEQ. The CDR3 is CASSQDPLAGLNTEAFF. The CDR3 nucleotides read TGTGCCAGCAGCCAAGATCCCCTTGCAGGATTGAACACTGAAGCTTTCTTT.

This chain connects TRBV6-5 to TRBJ2-7; 10 bases line up with TRBD1. The CDR3 is made up of 15 amino acids. V dropped 7 bases and J dropped 3; count of bases not matched to a gene: 9. Per germline, CDR1 MNHEY and CDR2 SVGAGI. In DNA, the CDR3 is TGTGCCAGCATCTTAACCGGGACAGGGGTCTACGAGCAGTACTTC. This encodes CASILTGTGVYEQYF.

V usage is TRBV2 and J usage is TRBJ1-1, with D possibly TRBD1 on 5 matching bases. Trimming stripped 5 bases from V and 5 bases from J, with 18 bases between. The CDR3 length is 15 residues. Looked up from germline, CDR1 is SNHLY and CDR2 is FYNNEI. The DNA for the CDR3 is TGTGCCAGCAGTAGTGTACAGGCGGCGAGAACTGAAGCTTTCTTT. It is translated as CASSSVQAARTEAFF.

CDR3 in DNA: TGTGCCAGCAGCCAACTCGAGAGCACAGATACGCAGTATTTT. Its translation: CASSQLESTDTQYF. The chain has TRBV7-2 and TRBJ2-3; D is ambiguous. This CDR3 contains 14 residues. V was clipped by 5 bases and J by 0 bases, with 9 bases between them. Germline CDR1 and CDR2: SGHTA and FQGNSA. Variable domain in full (rest from reference TRBV7-2 and TRBJ2-3): GAGVSQSPSNKVTEKGKDVELRCDPISGHTALYWYRQSLGQGLEFLIYFQGNSAPDKSGLPSDRFSAERTGGSVSTLTIQRTQQEDSAVYLCASSQLESTDTQYFGPGTRLTVL.

The chain combines TRBV7-2 with TRBJ1-5, with a possible D match to TRBD1 (5 bases). The CDR3 runs to 13 residues. Deletions cut 5 bases from V and 9 bases from J, with 14 bases between. In germline, CDR1 is SGHTA, CDR2 FQGNSA. CDR3 sequence reads: CASSLGEVRPQHF. CDR3 DNA sequence: TGTGCCAGCAGCCTAGGGGAGGTGCGGCCCCAGCATTTT. The whole variable domain, filled in from reference TRBV7-2 and TRBJ1-5, reads GAGVSQSPSNKVTEKGKDVELRCDPISGHTALYWYRQSLGQGLEFLIYFQGNSAPDKSGLPSDRFSAERTGGSVSTLTIQRTQQEDSAVYLCASSLGEVRPQHFGDGTRLSIL.

The genes are TRBV7-9 and TRBJ2-7; 8 bases match TRBD2. This CDR3 contains 15 residues. J was trimmed by 6 bases and V by 1 base; bases with no gene match: 8. Germline CDR1 reads SEHNR; CDR2 reads FQNEAQ (reference sequence). The CDR3 spells CASSLVGTRASEQYF. The CDR3 DNA sequence: TGTGCCAGCAGCTTAGTAGGGACTAGGGCATCCGAGCAGTACTTC.

The chain combines TRBV5-1 with TRBJ2-5, with a possible D match to TRBD1 (6 bases). Germline assignment: CDR1 SGHRS and CDR2 YFSETQ. CDR3 length: 13 residues. The V end was cut by 0 bases, the J end by 5 bases, with 8 bases between. In nucleotides, the CDR3 is TGCGCCAGCAGCTTGGCAGGGGCTGAGACCCAGTACTTC. This encodes CASSLAGAETQYF.

V usage is TRBV27 and J usage is TRBJ1-2; weak D call: TRBD1 (6 bases). Trimming removed 4 bases from V and 7 bases from J, with 16 bases in between. The CDR3 has 14 residues. The germline V gene has CDR1 MNHEY and CDR2 SMNVEV (reference sequence). This CDR3 reads CASSSRDNYIGYTF. The CDR3 DNA reads as TGTGCCAGCAGTTCCAGGGACAACTATATTGGCTACACCTTC.

Note on this clone: A junction boundary mismatches the germline segment, possibly from a read error. The J gene is TRBJ1-1, the V gene TRBV10-1, with D maybe TRBD1 (6 bases). The CDR3 totals 10 residues. Germline loops: CDR1 WNHNN, CDR2 SYGVQD (reference sequence). CDR3 in DNA: TGCGCCTGCCGGGACACCCAGATTCCTTTT. Protein sequence: CACRDTQIPF.

V and J are TRBV7-8 and TRBJ2-2; 8 positions match TRBD1. Germline CDR1 reads SGHVS; CDR2 reads FQNEAQ. V lost 2 bases to trimming and J lost 1 base; unmatched junction nucleotides: 6. The CDR3 length is 17 residues. CDR3 in DNA: TGTGCCAGCAGCTTATTAACGGGACAGGTGAACACCGGGGAGCTGTTTTTT. It encodes CASSLLTGQVNTGELFF.

This rearrangement joins TRBV4-1 to TRBJ2-5, with TRBD1 as a possible D gene (6 bases). Germline V gene sequence: CDR1 MGHRA, CDR2 YSYEKL. This CDR3 comprises 20 residues. V lost 4 bases and J 0 bases, leaving 27 bases between the germline ends. The CDR3 here is CASSPRDNRGAALNQETQYF. Here the CDR3 DNA reads TGCGCCAGCAGCCCCCGGGACAACCGAGGTGCGGCCCTCAACCAAGAGACCCAGTACTTC.

The chain employs TRBV6-6 and TRBJ1-4; D uncertain. The V end lost 2 bases, the J end lost 4 bases, and 8 bases lay between the germline ends. There are 14 residues in the CDR3. Germline CDR1 reads MNHNY; CDR2 reads SVGAGI (reference sequence). CDR3 coding DNA: TGTGCCAGCAGTTACCGGCAGGTTAATGAAAAACTGTTTTTT. Translated, it gives CASSYRQVNEKLFF.

The chain uses TRBV4-3 and TRBJ2-2; 12 bases match TRBD1. CDR3 length equals 15 residues. The J segment lost 9 bases and the V segment lost 2 bases, leaving 4 bases of the junction unmatched. Germline V CDR1 and CDR2: LGHNA, YSLEER. CDR3 sequence: CASSQTRDRGRELFF. The DNA for the CDR3 is TGCGCCAGCAGCCAAACCCGGGACAGGGGGCGGGAGCTGTTTTTT.

This chain uses TRBV9 with TRBJ1-1; D is perhaps TRBD1 (6 bases). The V gene lost 0 bases and the J gene lost 1 base, with 7 bases spanning the gap. Germline V gene data show CDR1 as SGDLS and CDR2 as YYNGEE. The CDR3 has 14 amino acids. The CDR3: CASSVETGNTEAFF. The CDR3 DNA sequence: TGTGCCAGCAGCGTAGAGACAGGGAACACTGAAGCTTTCTTT.

The chain combines TRBV19 with TRBJ1-1; D might be TRBD1 (6 bases). Trimming removed 5 bases at V and 2 bases at J, with 12 bases between. Germline-derived CDR1 and CDR2 are LNHDA and SQIVND (reference sequence). This CDR3 is 14 amino acids long. The CDR3 is CASSSRTVNTEAFF. The CDR3 coding sequence is TGTGCCAGTAGTTCACGGACAGTCAACACTGAAGCTTTCTTT.

The genes are TRBV10-1 and TRBJ2-2; 10 nucleotides line up with TRBD2. Trimming cost V 6 bases and J 0 bases; bases outside gene matches: 13. The germline gives CDR1 WNHNN, CDR2 SYGVQD (reference sequence). The CDR3 runs to 19 residues. The CDR3 protein is CASSDRAGGPRANTGELFF. The CDR3 DNA follows: TGCGCCAGCAGCGACCGAGCGGGGGGGCCTAGGGCGAACACCGGGGAGCTGTTTTTT.

The chain couples TRBV19 to TRBJ2-2, with 8 bases that match TRBD1. CDR1 is LNHDA, CDR2 SQIVND, per germline (reference sequence). This CDR3 is built from 15 residues. With 0 bases clipped from V and 5 bases from J, the junction kept 2 bases outside the gene matches. The CDR3 region is CASSIDRGQTGELFF. The CDR3 coding sequence is TGTGCCAGTAGTATAGACAGGGGGCAGACCGGGGAGCTGTTTTTT.

This chain links TRBV4-3 with TRBJ1-4; D is perhaps TRBD1 (5 bases). The V end was cut by 1 base, the J end by 0 bases, with 9 bases between. The CDR3 covers 16 residues. Germline lookup yields CDR1 LGHNA and CDR2 YSLEER. The CDR3: CASSQGGVTTNEKLFF. CDR3 sequence (DNA): TGCGCCAGCAGCCAAGGGGGGGTAACAACTAATGAAAAACTGTTTTTT.

This chain links TRBV4-2 with TRBJ2-5, with 7 bases lining up with TRBD1. Looked up from germline, CDR1 is LGHNA and CDR2 is YNFKEQ. With 5 bases clipped from V and 5 bases from J, the junction kept 8 bases outside the gene matches. The CDR3 totals 14 residues. The CDR3 coding sequence is TGTGCCAGCAGCTCACAGGGGCCCGAGGAGACCCAGTACTTC. Translation: CASSSQGPEETQYF.